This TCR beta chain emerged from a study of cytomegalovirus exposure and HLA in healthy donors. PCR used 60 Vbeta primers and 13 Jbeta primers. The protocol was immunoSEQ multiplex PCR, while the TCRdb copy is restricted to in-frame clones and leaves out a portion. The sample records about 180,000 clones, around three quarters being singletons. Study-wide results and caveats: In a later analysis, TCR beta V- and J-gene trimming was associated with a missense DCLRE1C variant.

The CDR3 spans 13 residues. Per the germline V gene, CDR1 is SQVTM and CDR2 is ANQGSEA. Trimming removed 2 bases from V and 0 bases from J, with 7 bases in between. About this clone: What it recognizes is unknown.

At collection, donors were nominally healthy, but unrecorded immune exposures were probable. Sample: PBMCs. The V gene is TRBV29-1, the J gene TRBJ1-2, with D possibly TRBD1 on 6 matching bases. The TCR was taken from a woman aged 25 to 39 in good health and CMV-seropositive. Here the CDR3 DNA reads TGCAGCGTTGAATGGACAGCTAACTATGGCTACACCTTC. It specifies CSVEWTANYGYTF. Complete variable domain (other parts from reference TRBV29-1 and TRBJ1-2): SAVISQKPSRDICQRGTSLTIQCQVDSQVTMMFWYRQQPGQSLTLIATANQGSEATYESGFVIDKFPISRPNLTFSTLTVSNMSPEDSSIYLCSVEWTANYGYTFGSGTRLTVV.